Given below is one T cell receptor beta chain in context. The data stem from a study of blood T cell repertoires in COVID-19. Study details: Sites in the United States, Italy and Spain provided acute and convalescent COVID-19 samples. From T cells, B-cell-depleted T cells, or PBMCs came the material, which was cDNA or gDNA.

Authors' analysis steps: Estimation of nucleated cell counts was performed using reference gene primer amplification. Generated by immunoSEQ multiplex PCR, the TCRdb table keeps only in-frame clones and is missing some. That table is the source of V, J and clone size, and D and trimming were worked out from the DNA. The table lists about 170,000 clones, around 83% of them singletons. The specimen was peripheral blood. This sequence was found in a woman in her sixties or seventies who had recovered from COVID-19.

CDR3: CASRGQTSTDTQYF. The CDR3 DNA sequence: TGCGCCAGCAGGGGACAGACCAGCACAGATACGCAGTATTTT. The chain uses TRBV5-1 and TRBJ2-3; 7 nucleotides align to TRBD1. Germline CDR1 and CDR2: SGHRS and YFSETQ. The junction had 3 bases not matched to a gene; V was cut back by 5 bases and J by 0 bases. This CDR3 has 14 residues.